This TCR beta chain was retrieved from a study of cytomegalovirus exposure and HLA in healthy donors. General observations from the study: Whilst most TCR sequences proved rare, a subset of public TCRs occurred across many donors.

This CDR3 is 14 amino acids long. The germline CDR1 and CDR2 sequences are SNHLY and FYNNEI. V was pared by 4 bases and J by 4 bases, with 3 bases of the junction left unmatched. Researchers ran the PCR with 60 Vbeta and 13 Jbeta primers. Produced via immunoSEQ multiplex PCR; TCRdb's table is partial and in-frame only. The table includes about 140,000 clones, around 80% detected once. Worth noting for this clone: Its antigen is unidentified.

This sequence joins TRBV2 and TRBJ2-3, with TRBD2 matching 9 bases. The TCR comes from a male donor in good health and CMV-seropositive. Sample: PBMCs. CDR3 nucleotide sequence: TGTGCCAGCAGTGGGGCGGGGGGGGCAGATACGCAGTATTTT. It encodes CASSGAGGADTQYF. The whole variable domain, remainder taken from reference TRBV2 and TRBJ2-3, is EPEVTQTPSHQVTQMGQEVILRCVPISNHLYFYWYRQILGQKVEFLVSFYNNEISEKSEIFDDQFSVERPDGSNFTLKIRSTKLEDSAMYFCASSGAGGADTQYFGPGTRLTVL.